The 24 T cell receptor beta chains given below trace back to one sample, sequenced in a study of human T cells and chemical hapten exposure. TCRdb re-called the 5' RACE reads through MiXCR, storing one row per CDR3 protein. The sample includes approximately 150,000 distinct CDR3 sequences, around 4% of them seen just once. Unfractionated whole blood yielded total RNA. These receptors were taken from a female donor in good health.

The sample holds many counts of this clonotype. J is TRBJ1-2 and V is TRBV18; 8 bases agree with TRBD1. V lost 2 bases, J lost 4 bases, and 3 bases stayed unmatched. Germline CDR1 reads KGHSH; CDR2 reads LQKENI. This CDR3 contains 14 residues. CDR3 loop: CASSPWTGFYGYTF. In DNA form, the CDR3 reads TGTGCCAGCTCACCATGGACAGGGTTCTATGGCTACACCTTC.

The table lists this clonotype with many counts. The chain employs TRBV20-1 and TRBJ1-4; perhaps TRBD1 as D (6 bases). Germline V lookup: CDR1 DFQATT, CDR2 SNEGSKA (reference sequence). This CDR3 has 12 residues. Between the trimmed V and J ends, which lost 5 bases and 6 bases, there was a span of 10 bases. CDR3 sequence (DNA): TGCAGTGCTGGCCGGACAGATGAAAAACTGTTTTTT. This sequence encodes CSAGRTDEKLFF.

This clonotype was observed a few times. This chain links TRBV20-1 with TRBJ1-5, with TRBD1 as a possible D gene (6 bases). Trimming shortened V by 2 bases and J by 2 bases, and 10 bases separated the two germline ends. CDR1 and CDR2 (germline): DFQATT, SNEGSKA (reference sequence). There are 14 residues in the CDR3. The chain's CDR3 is CSARHRAGNQPQHF. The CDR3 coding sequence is TGCAGTGCTAGACACAGGGCCGGCAATCAGCCCCAGCATTTT.

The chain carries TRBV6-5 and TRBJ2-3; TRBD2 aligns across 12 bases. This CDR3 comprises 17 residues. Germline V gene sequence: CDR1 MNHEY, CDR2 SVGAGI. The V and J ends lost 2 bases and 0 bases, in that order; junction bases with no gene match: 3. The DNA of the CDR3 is TGTGCCAGCAGTTACGTTGGACTAGCGGGGAGCACAGATACGCAGTATTTT. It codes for CASSYVGLAGSTDTQYF.

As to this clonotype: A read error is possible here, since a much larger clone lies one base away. The CDR3, as DNA: TGTGCCAGCAGGAGGGGCGACGAGCAGTACTTC. Protein sequence: CASRRGDEQYF. The chain carries TRBV28 and TRBJ2-7, with D possibly being TRBD1 or TRBD2 (5 bases each). CDR3 length equals 11 residues. Per the germline V gene, CDR1 is MDHEN and CDR2 is SYDVKM. Trimming shortened V by 6 bases and J by 5 bases, and 8 bases separated the two germline ends. Full variable domain (missing parts from reference TRBV28 and TRBJ2-7): DVKVTQSSRYLVKRTGEKVFLECVQDMDHENMFWYRQDPGLGLRLIYFSYDVKMKEKGDIPEGYSVSREKKERFSLILESASTNQTSMYLCASRRGDEQYFGPGTRLTVT.

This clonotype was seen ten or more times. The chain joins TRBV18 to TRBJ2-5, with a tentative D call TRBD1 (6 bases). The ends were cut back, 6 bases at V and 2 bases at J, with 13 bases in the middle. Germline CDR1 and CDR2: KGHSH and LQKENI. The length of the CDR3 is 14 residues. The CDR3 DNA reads TGTGCCAGCTCCGGATCAGGGGCGCAAGAGACCCAGTACTTC. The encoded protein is CASSGSGAQETQYF.

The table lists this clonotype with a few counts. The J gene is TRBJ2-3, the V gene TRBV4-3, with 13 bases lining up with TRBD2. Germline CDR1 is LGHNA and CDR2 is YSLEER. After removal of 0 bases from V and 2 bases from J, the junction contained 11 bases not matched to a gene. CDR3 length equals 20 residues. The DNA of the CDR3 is TGCGCCAGCAGCCAAGATACCCCTCCGGGACTAGCGGGGTTCACAGATACGCAGTATTTT. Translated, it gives CASSQDTPPGLAGFTDTQYF.

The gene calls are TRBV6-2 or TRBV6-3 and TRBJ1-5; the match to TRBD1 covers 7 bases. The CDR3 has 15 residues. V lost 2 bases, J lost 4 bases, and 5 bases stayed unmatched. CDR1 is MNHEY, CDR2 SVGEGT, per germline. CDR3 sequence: CASSYPDRPNQPQHF. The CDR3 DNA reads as TGTGCCAGCAGTTACCCGGACAGGCCGAATCAGCCCCAGCATTTT.

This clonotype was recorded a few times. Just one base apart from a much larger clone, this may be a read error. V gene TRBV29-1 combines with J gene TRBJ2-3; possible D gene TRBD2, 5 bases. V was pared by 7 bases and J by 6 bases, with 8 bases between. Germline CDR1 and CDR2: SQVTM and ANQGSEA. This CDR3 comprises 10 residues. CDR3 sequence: CSGVADTQYF. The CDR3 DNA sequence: TGCAGCGGTGTAGCGGATACGCAGTATTTT.

In nucleotides, the CDR3 is TGCGCCAGCAGCCGTTACCCCAGTCCTGGGGGCACTAATGAAAAACTGTTTTTT. It codes for CASSRYPSPGGTNEKLFF. The gene calls are TRBV4-1 and TRBJ1-4, with D possibly matching TRBD1 (6 bases). V gave up 4 bases and J gave up 2 bases, with 20 bases separating them. Germline-derived CDR1 and CDR2 are MGHRA and YSYEKL. CDR3 length: 18 amino acids.

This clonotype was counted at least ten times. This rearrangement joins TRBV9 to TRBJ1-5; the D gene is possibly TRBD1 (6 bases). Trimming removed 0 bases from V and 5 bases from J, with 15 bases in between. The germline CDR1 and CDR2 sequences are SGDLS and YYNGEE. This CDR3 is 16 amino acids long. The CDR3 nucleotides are TGTGCCAGCAGCGTAGGAGGGGGGGTAACTGATCAGCCCCAGCATTTT. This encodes CASSVGGGVTDQPQHF.

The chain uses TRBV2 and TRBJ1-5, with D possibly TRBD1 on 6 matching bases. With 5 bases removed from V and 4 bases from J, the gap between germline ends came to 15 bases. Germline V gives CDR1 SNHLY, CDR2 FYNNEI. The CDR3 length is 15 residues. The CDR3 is CASSLQGWRNQPQHF. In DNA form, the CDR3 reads TGTGCCAGCAGTTTACAGGGATGGAGGAATCAGCCCCAGCATTTT.

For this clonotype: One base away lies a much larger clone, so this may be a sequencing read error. The CDR3 is CARSLEIGSDTQYF. The DNA for the CDR3 is TGCGCCAGAAGCTTGGAGATAGGGTCAGATACGCAGTATTTT. The rearrangement joins TRBV5-1 to TRBJ2-3; D gene uncertain. In germline, CDR1 is SGHRS, CDR2 YFSETQ. This CDR3 comprises 14 residues.

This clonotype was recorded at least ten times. Written as DNA, the CDR3 is TGCAGTGCAGATCCCCGGACGGACCTCTCCTACGAGCAGTACTTC. Its translation: CSADPRTDLSYEQYF. This chain uses TRBV20-1 with TRBJ2-7; D is ambiguous. Germline assignment: CDR1 DFQATT and CDR2 SNEGSKA (reference sequence). V lost 6 bases, J lost 0 bases, and 18 bases lay in between. The CDR3 loop spans 15 amino acids.

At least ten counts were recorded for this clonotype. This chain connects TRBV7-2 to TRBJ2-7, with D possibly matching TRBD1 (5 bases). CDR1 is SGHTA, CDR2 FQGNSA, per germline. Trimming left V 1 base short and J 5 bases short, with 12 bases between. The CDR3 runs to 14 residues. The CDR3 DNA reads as TGTGCCAGCAGCTTAGGGGTCAGGGTCCACGAGCAGTACTTC. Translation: CASSLGVRVHEQYF.

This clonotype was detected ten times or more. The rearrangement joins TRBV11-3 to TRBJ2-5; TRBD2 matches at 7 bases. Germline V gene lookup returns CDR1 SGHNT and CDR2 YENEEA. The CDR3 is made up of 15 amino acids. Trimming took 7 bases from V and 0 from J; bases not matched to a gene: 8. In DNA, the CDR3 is TGTGCCAGCACCCTCAGGGAGGGGTACCAAGAGACCCAGTACTTC. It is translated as CASTLREGYQETQYF.

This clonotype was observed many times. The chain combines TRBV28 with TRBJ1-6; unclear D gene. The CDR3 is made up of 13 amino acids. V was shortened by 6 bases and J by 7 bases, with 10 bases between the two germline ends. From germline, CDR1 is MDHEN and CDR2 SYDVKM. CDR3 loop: CASRTRRNSPLHF. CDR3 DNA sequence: TGTGCCAGCAGAACACGAAGGAATTCACCCCTCCACTTT.

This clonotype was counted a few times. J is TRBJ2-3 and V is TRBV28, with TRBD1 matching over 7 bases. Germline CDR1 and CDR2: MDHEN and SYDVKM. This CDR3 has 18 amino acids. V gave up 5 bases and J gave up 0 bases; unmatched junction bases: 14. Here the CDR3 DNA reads TGTGCCAGCAGTCCGTCAGGGGGTTCTTATTCTAGCACAGATACGCAGTATTTT. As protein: CASSPSGGSYSSTDTQYF.

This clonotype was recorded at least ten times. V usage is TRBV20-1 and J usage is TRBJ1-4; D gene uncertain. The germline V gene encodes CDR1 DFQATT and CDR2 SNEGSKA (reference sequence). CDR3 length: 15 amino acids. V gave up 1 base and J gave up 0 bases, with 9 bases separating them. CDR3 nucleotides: TGCAGTGCTAGAGCGTACAGCCCAACTAATGAAAAACTGTTTTTT. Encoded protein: CSARAYSPTNEKLFF.

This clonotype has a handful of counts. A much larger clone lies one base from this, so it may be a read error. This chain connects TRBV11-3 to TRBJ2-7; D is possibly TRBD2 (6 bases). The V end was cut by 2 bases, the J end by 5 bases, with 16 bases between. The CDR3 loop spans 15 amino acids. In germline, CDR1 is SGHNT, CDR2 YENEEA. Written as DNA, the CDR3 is TGTGCCAGCAGCTTATCGGGAGCAGGCGCCGACGAGCAGTACTTC. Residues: CASSLSGAGADEQYF.

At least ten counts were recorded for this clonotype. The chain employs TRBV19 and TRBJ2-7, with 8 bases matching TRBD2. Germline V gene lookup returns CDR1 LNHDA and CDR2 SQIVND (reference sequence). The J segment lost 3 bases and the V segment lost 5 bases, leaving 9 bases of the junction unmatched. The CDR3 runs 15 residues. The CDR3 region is CASSDAGGEGYEQYF. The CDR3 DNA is TGTGCCAGTAGTGATGCGGGGGGCGAGGGCTACGAGCAGTACTTC.

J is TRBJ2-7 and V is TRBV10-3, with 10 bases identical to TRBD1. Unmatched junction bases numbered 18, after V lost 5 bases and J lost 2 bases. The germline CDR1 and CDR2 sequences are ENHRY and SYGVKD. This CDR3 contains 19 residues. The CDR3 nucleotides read TGTGCCATCAGTTACCCCACGGGGACAGGGGCTGTTTTCACCTACGAGCAGTACTTC. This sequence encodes CAISYPTGTGAVFTYEQYF.

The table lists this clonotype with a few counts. Written as DNA, the CDR3 is TGTGCCATCAGTGAAGGGGGCAAGGTGGATACGCAGTATTTT. As protein: CAISEGGKVDTQYF. J is TRBJ2-3 and V is TRBV10-3; 7 bases are shared with TRBD1. The CDR3 spans 14 residues. J lost 6 bases, V lost 3 bases, and 6 bases had no gene match. Germline loops: CDR1 ENHRY, CDR2 SYGVKD.

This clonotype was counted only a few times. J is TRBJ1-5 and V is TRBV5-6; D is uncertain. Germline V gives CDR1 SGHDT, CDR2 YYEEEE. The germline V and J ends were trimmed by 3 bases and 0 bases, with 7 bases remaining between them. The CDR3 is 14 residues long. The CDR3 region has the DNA TGTGCCAGCAGCTCGTACTATAGCAATCAGCCCCAGCATTTT. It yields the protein CASSSYYSNQPQHF.